The 2 T cell receptor beta chains presented below share a single source sample, sequenced in a study of vaccination effects on CD4 cells after COVID-19. Sequenced by immunoSEQ multiplex PCR; TCRdb stores in-frame clones only, minus some. Here the sample spans more than 60,000 clones, just over 70% being singletons. Following a roughly 11-day culture, CD4+ T cells were purified. No antigens are known for them. The specimen was CD4+ T cells from PBMCs cultured without peptide, collected before COVID-19 vaccination. The receptors shown here come from a human donor who had a prior SARS-CoV-2 infection.

The V and J genes are TRBV7-3 and TRBJ2-7, with TRBD1 matching over 7 bases. Trimming removed 5 bases from V and 4 bases from J; junction bases left unmatched: 5. The CDR3 is made up of 13 amino acids. Germline-derived CDR1 and CDR2 are SGHTA and FQGTGA. CDR3 amino acids: CASSPGGPYEQYF. The DNA for the CDR3 is TGTGCCAGCAGCCCAGGGGGTCCTTACGAGCAGTACTTC.

The V call is TRBV27, the J call TRBJ2-7; possibly TRBD1 for D (6 bases). This CDR3 has 14 residues. Trimming cost V 5 bases and J 2 bases, with 13 bases left between them. Germline V gene lookup returns CDR1 MNHEY and CDR2 SMNVEV (reference sequence). In nucleotides, the CDR3 is TGTGCCAGCAGTGTAACCCGACAGGCCTACGAGCAGTACTTC. It translates to CASSVTRQAYEQYF.